This TCR beta chain was identified during a study of blood T cell repertoires in COVID-19. Produced via immunoSEQ multiplex PCR; TCRdb's table is partial and in-frame only. The repertoire holds about 480,000 clones, approximately 87% seen once, with about 2% in the top ten. Trimming pared 5 bases from V and 1 base from J, leaving 14 bases between. Germline V gene data show CDR1 as GTSNPN and CDR2 as SVGIG (reference sequence). The CDR3 has 14 amino acids. The sequence derives from a middle-aged woman who had recovered from COVID-19. The chain has TRBV30 and TRBJ2-5; maybe TRBD1 (6 bases). Sequencing input: PBMCs or T cells enriched from blood (not recorded which). The CDR3 sequence is CAWERGTVQETQYF. CDR3 sequence (DNA): TGTGCCTGGGAGAGGGGGACCGTCCAAGAGACCCAGTACTTC. The variable domain in full, completed from reference TRBV30 and TRBJ2-5, reads SQTIHQWPATLVQPVGSPLSLECTVEGTSNPNLYWYRQAAGRGLQLLFYSVGIGQISSEVPQNLSASRPQDRQFILSSKKLLLSDSGFYLCAWERGTVQETQYFGPGTRLLVL.